The rows below give T cell receptor beta chains drawn from one sample of a study of blood T cell repertoires in COVID-19. Here immunoSEQ multiplex PCR was the method, and the copy in TCRdb shows in-frame clones only, minus some. This sample carries more than 150,000 clones, around 90% of them seen once, and the ten largest clones take 2% to 2.5%. Sequenced input: PBMCs or T cells enriched from blood (not recorded which). The receptors were sampled from a young woman who had recovered from COVID-19. Each CDR3 is given with its conserved first and last residue. The D gene is left open where the match is weak. Expanded clones are given a class, and other clones once, few, many or no size at all.

d_gene	abundance	v_gene	j_gene	CDR3aa	CDR3nt
NA	NA	TRBV5-1	TRBJ1-4	CASSFGWARANEKLFF	TGCGCCAGCAGCTTTGGATGGGCCAGGGCTAATGAAAAACTGTTTTTT
TRBD2	once	TRBV12-5	TRBJ2-7	CASGLTSGVSYEQYF	TGTGCTAGTGGTTTGACTAGCGGGGTCTCCTACGAGCAGTACTTC
NA	NA	TRBV10-3	TRBJ1-6	CAISEVRNSPLHF	TGTGCCATCAGTGAGGTCCGTAATTCACCCCTCCACTTT
TRBD1	NA	TRBV19	TRBJ1-1	CASRSRTGKNTEAFF	TGTGCCAGTAGATCCCGGACAGGCAAGAACACTGAAGCTTTCTTT
TRBD2	once	TRBV27	TRBJ2-7	CASSFLGGEGSSYEQYF	TGTGCCAGCAGTTTCTTAGGAGGGGAGGGAAGCTCCTACGAGCAGTACTTC
NA	NA	TRBV12-5	TRBJ1-3	CASGRITQGTFTGNTIYF	TGTGCTAGTGGTCGAATCACACAGGGTACTTTTACTGGAAACACCATATATTTT
TRBD1	NA	TRBV7-6	TRBJ1-4	CASSSGTASNEKLFF	TGTGCCAGCAGCTCAGGGACAGCCTCTAATGAAAAACTGTTTTTT
NA	NA	TRBV28	TRBJ1-1	CASSLGSEAFF	TGTGCCAGCAGTTTAGGGAGTGAAGCTTTCTTT
NA	NA	TRBV30	TRBJ2-7	CAWHETASYEQYF	TGTGCCTGGCATGAGACAGCCTCCTACGAGCAGTACTTC
TRBD1	NA	TRBV7-8	TRBJ2-7	CASSLPGTGHLF	TGTGCCAGCAGCTTACCCGGGACAGGGCATTTGTTC
TRBD1	NA	TRBV30	TRBJ1-6	CAWSVQGAVSSYNSPLHF	TGTGCCTGGAGTGTACAGGGGGCTGTGAGCTCCTATAATTCACCCCTCCACTTT
TRBD2	NA	TRBV7-6	TRBJ2-3	CASSGSRGPGLAKDTQYF	TGTGCCAGCAGCGGGAGTAGGGGGCCGGGACTAGCGAAAGATACGCAGTATTTT
NA	NA	TRBV28	TRBJ1-5	CASSLYSNQPQHF	TGTGCCAGCAGTTTGTATAGCAATCAGCCCCAGCATTTT
TRBD2	NA	TRBV29-1	TRBJ2-5	CSVEFAGGPLDLETQYF	TGCAGCGTTGAGTTTGCGGGGGGGCCTTTGGATTTGGAGACCCAGTACTTC
TRBD1	NA	TRBV5-5	TRBJ1-5	CASSLQGAGRKQPQHF	TGTGCCAGCAGCTTACAGGGGGCGGGGAGGAAACAGCCCCAGCATTTT
TRBD1	NA	TRBV10-3	TRBJ1-2	CAISDPWTGGIANYGYTF	TGTGCCATCAGTGACCCTTGGACAGGGGGGATCGCTAACTATGGCTACACCTTC
NA	once	TRBV20-1	TRBJ2-1	CSAGTSYEQFF	TGCAGTGCGGGCACCTCGTACGAGCAGTTCTTC
TRBD1	NA	TRBV7-2	TRBJ1-2	CASSLRHRDSYGYTF	TGTGCCAGCAGCTTACGGCACCGGGACAGCTATGGCTACACCTTC
NA	few	TRBV4-3	TRBJ1-6	CASSQDLGGGSPLHF	TGCGCCAGCAGCCAAGATTTAGGGGGTGGATCACCCCTCCACTTT
TRBD1	NA	TRBV6-5	TRBJ2-2	CASKTGNWNTGELFF	TGTGCCAGTAAGACAGGGAATTGGAACACCGGGGAGCTGTTTTTT
TRBD1	NA	TRBV15	TRBJ1-4	CATSRGDRAEKLFF	TGTGCCACCAGCAGGGGCGACAGGGCCGAAAAACTGTTTTTT
TRBD1	NA	TRBV6-5	TRBJ1-2	CASSPPETGSGYTF	TGTGCCAGCAGTCCGCCGGAGACAGGGAGCGGCTACACCTTC
TRBD1	NA	TRBV11-2	TRBJ1-2	CASSLGQGAVYGYTF	TGTGCCAGCAGCTTAGGACAGGGGGCCGTCTATGGCTACACCTTC
TRBD1	NA	TRBV18	TRBJ1-1	CASSPPGRTGGSNTEAFF	TGTGCCAGCTCACCACCGGGGAGGACAGGAGGGTCGAACACTGAAGCTTTCTTT
TRBD1	NA	TRBV19	TRBJ1-2	CASSLPDRPNYGYTF	TGTGCCAGTAGTCTTCCGGACAGGCCTAACTATGGCTACACCTTC
NA	NA	TRBV3-1/TRBV3-2	TRBJ1-1	CASSQETGEAFF	TGTGCCAGCAGCCAGGAAACAGGGGAAGCTTTCTTT
TRBD1	NA	TRBV30	TRBJ2-1	CAWDLADRANEQFF	TGTGCCTGGGACCTCGCGGACAGGGCCAATGAGCAGTTCTTC
NA	NA	TRBV4-3	TRBJ1-5	CASSQDLEQPQHF	TGCGCCAGCAGCCAAGATCTAGAACAGCCCCAGCATTTT
NA	NA	TRBV7-9	TRBJ2-7	CASSLNFAAKEQYF	TGTGCCAGCAGCTTAAATTTTGCGGCTAAAGAGCAGTACTTC
NA	NA	TRBV18	TRBJ2-1	CASSPLGEVANEQFF	TGTGCCAGCTCACCACTCGGCGAGGTCGCCAATGAGCAGTTCTTC
TRBD1	NA	TRBV29-1	TRBJ2-5	CSVGQGAHGETQYF	TGCAGCGTTGGACAGGGGGCCCATGGAGAGACCCAGTACTTC
NA	NA	TRBV5-5	TRBJ2-3	CASSLMGGGDTQYF	TGTGCCAGCAGCTTGATGGGTGGGGGGGATACGCAGTATTTT
NA	NA	TRBV7-2	TRBJ2-1	CASSSGLSSYNEQFF	TGTGCCAGCAGCAGCGGGTTGAGCTCCTACAATGAGCAGTTCTTC
TRBD2	NA	TRBV6-1	TRBJ2-4	CASRWSGGTKNIQYF	TGTGCCAGCAGGTGGAGCGGGGGGACCAAAAACATTCAGTACTTC
NA	few	TRBV10-3	TRBJ2-1	CAISALPGSNEQFF	TGTGCCATCAGTGCCTTGCCAGGGTCCAATGAGCAGTTCTTC
TRBD2	NA	TRBV11-2	TRBJ2-2	CASLSTSGRTLNTGELFF	TGTGCCAGCCTTTCGACTAGCGGGCGGACCTTGAACACCGGGGAGCTGTTTTTT
TRBD2	NA	TRBV5-1	TRBJ2-7	CASSLGAGDYEQYF	TGCGCCAGCAGCTTGGGAGCGGGAGACTACGAGCAGTACTTC
NA	NA	TRBV5-6	TRBJ2-5	CASSLELQETQYF	TGTGCCAGCAGCTTGGAACTGCAAGAGACCCAGTACTTC
TRBD2	NA	TRBV4-1	TRBJ2-7	CASSLGLDYEQYF	TGCGCCAGCAGCCTTGGACTAGACTACGAGCAGTACTTC